The rows below give T cell receptor beta chains drawn from one sample of a study of cytomegalovirus exposure and HLA in healthy donors. Some clones are missing from TCRdb's copy, which holds only in-frame ones; the method was immunoSEQ multiplex PCR. The repertoire includes 150,000 or so clones, about 74% of them detected once, and around 3.6% sits in the top ten. Sequenced input: PBMCs. Receptor source: a middle-aged woman in good health and CMV-seronegative. Both conserved end residues are trimmed from each CDR3.

v_call,cdr3_aa
TRBV19,ASSPDRGRMNTEAF
TRBV28,ASSLPLSGRELF
TRBV2,ASSDEKLF
TRBV11-3,ASSGRGTETTYNEQF
TRBV4-1,ASSQDPRQTNNYGYT
TRBV7-7,ASSPRAGTSSYEQY
TRBV5-1,ASSSTLAGSSYNEQF
TRBV5-6,ASSLDIYEQY
TRBV28,ASSLRQGISYEQY
TRBV5-1,ASSALQGRTDTQY
TRBV2,ASSGPSLGNEQF
TRBV19,ASSEPTGWDEQY
TRBV19,ASSMARGQTNYGYT
TRBV4-1,ASSQDERVHYGYT
TRBV7-6,ASSLAPVEKLF
TRBV28,ASSLYGQGDSPLH
TRBV28,ASTKVGNFNEQF
TRBV6-4,ASSSQRGTEAF
TRBV6-5,ARRQSNQPQH
TRBV7-9,ASSFTGQGYEQY
TRBV2,ASTAGGLDENGYT
TRBV5-8,ASSSYSSYSNQPQH
TRBV13,ASSFALSASYEQY
TRBV7-7,ASSLAKGATDTQY
TRBV6-1,ASRTGQVGYQPQH
TRBV9,ASSLSSPSYNEQF
TRBV2,ASSYLYSNQPQH
TRBV5-1,ASSLATSFGELF
TRBV5-4,ASSLEPGYGYT
TRBV13,ASSLTGGSGNTIY
TRBV10-3,AISVGSGLAGEKERETQY
TRBV25-1,ASRRGLALDEQF
TRBV28,ASSFNRGPANQPQH
TRBV6-1,ASSGGSDFTLDSNQPQH
TRBV28,ASQSGGYATSYGYT